This T cell receptor (beta chain) was recovered during a study of neurological immune-mediated disorders (dated by TCRdb to between 2018 and 2021). For the wider study: Among the 35 or so multiple sclerosis patients, roughly 31 had relapsing-remitting MS and 3 had secondary progressive MS. The approximately 110 TCR-beta libraries included longitudinal samples, technical triplicates and paired sorted CD4+ and CD8+ T-cell subsets alongside PBMC samples. The cohort comprised 68 subjects: 14 HAM/TSP patients, approximately 34 multiple sclerosis patients and 20 or so healthy controls. Peripheral blood TCR-beta repertoires from patients with HTLV-I-associated myelopathy (HAM/TSP), patients with multiple sclerosis, and healthy controls were compared in the study using UMI-based sequencing. Paper-wide results and their limitations: Phylogenetic analysis grouped repertoires from 18 of 34 MS patients into a cluster of related CDR3 sequences, suggesting a possible repertoire-level signature. TCR clonal expansion was highest in HAM/TSP patients and lowest in MS patients, with MS patients falling below even healthy controls. No clinical or MRI features were associated with the MS cluster, and the authors said that larger cohorts are needed. No identical CDR3 amino acid sequences were found to be shared among expanded clones across subjects, suggesting that TCR-beta repertoires were private in all groups.

The junction shows trimming of 1 base on V and 5 bases on J, plus 8 bases between the germline ends. Reading the germline V gene gives CDR1 SQVTM and CDR2 ANQGSEA. Reading from cysteine to phenylalanine, the CDR3 counts 12 amino acids. The kept DNA is CDR3 alone, 36 bases in frame from the first base. Unsorted PBMC libraries were generated from 2 million PBMCs stored in RNAlater at -80 °C until RNA extraction. Multiple sclerosis patients were enrolled in a US clinical protocol evaluating disease progression by magnetic resonance imaging. Peripheral blood was subjected to Ficoll-Hypaque density gradient centrifugation to isolate PBMCs, which were then cryopreserved in liquid nitrogen. cDNA was synthesized by template-switch 5'RACE using a primer carrying a 10-nucleotide random unique molecular identifier by which each TCR transcript was tagged. Each sequencing run produced over 160 million TCR-beta sequences covering 15-18 subjects. The RNeasy kit was used to extract total RNA. Using the KAPA Real-time Library Amplification kit, TCR-beta VDJ regions were amplified with primers for the TCR constant region and the 5'RACE anchor. Sample indexes and Illumina adaptors were added in a first PCR, and a second PCR then increased library yield. After Ampure bead purification, the roughly 650 bp TCR product was size-selected on a 2% E-gel SizeSelection system. Before pooling, library quality was checked on a Bioanalyzer, concentration was measured with Qubit, and libraries were quantified with the Kapa Library Quantification kit. An Illumina HiSeq 2500 was used to sequence the libraries paired-end at 2 x 150 bp. To increase sequence diversity, about 25-31% phiX was spiked into each library pool. The source study handled its data this way. Quality-filtered reads were processed with the UMI-based MiGEC pipeline, which removed over 80% of raw TCR sequences during error correction. VDJ genes were aligned to IMGT germline references, and clonotypes were defined by unique CDR3 amino acid sequence plus V-J genes. Clonal expansion, Shannon diversity and CDR3 relatedness were evaluated with VDJtools (CalcPairwiseDistances, ClusterSamples), while phylogenetic trees were built in CLCbio workbench. Clones with at least 8 unique UMIs were defined as expanded, with this threshold being based on coefficient-of-variation modelling across technical triplicates. The public reads were reanalyzed by TCRdb: fastp trimming at Q25, MiXCR alignment, in-frame beta chains only. Rows with a matching CDR3 protein are joined into one entry that keeps the most common DNA and genes. TCRdb's processing, not the authors' own work, is the source of the V and J calls. For this sample there are about 70,000 distinct CDR3 sequences; roughly 4.8% appear just once. Roughly 2.4% of the sample comes from the top ten.

This clonotype was picked up many times. Its target antigen remains unknown. No base qualities exist here, and no much larger clone lies one base off it. The specimen was PBMCs. The chain is assembled from TRBV29-1 and TRBJ1-2; a confident D gene designation cannot be given. The receptor was isolated from a woman between 65 and 79 years old with multiple sclerosis. DNA sequence: TGCAGCGTTGAAGCAGAACGTTATGGCTACACCTTC. This sequence encodes CSVEAERYGYTF.